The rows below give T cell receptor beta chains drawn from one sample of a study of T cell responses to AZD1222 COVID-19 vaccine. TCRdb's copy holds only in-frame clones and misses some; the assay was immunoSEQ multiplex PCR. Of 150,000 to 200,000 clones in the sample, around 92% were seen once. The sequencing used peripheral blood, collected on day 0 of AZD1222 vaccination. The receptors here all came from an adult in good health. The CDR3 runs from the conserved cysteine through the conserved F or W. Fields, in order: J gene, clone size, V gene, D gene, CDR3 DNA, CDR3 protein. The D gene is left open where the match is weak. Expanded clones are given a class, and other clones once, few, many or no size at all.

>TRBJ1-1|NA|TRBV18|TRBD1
TGTGCCAGCTCACCCGGGACAGCGGATAACACTGAAGCTTTCTTT
CASSPGTADNTEAFF
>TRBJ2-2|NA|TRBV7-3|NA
TGTGCCAGCAGCTTGGCGGCGGGGACCGGGGAGCTGTTTTTT
CASSLAAGTGELFF
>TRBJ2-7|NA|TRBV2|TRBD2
TGTGCCAGCAGTCAACTAGCGGGCAGACTCTACGAGCAGTACTTC
CASSQLAGRLYEQYF
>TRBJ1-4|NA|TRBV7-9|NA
TGTGCCAGCAGCCTCCTCGGGGGGCGCGGAGAAAAACTGTTTTTT
CASSLLGGRGEKLFF
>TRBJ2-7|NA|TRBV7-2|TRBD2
TGTGCCAGCAGCTCTAGCGGGAGGGCCTACGAGCAGTACTTC
CASSSSGRAYEQYF
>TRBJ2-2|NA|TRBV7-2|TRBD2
TGTGCCAGCAGCTCCACGGGGGCGGGGGGCGTCGGGGAGCTGTTTTTT
CASSSTGAGGVGELFF
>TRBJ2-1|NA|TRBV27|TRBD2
TGTGCCAGCAGTATCACTAGCGCTTCCTACAATGAGCAGTTCTTC
CASSITSASYNEQFF
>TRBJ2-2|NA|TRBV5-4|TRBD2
TGTGCCAGCAGCTTAGGGACTAGCGGGAGGGCTGGGGAGCTGTTTTTT
CASSLGTSGRAGELFF
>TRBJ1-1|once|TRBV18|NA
TGTGCCAGCTCACCAGGGCTTACTGAAGCTTTCTTT
CASSPGLTEAFF
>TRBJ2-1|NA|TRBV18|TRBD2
TGTGCCAGCTCTGGACTAGCGGGGGGATACAATGAGCAGTTCTTC
CASSGLAGGYNEQFF
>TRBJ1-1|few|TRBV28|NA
TGTGCCAGTGAAGTCGGTGGGAACACTGAAGCTTTCTTT
CASEVGGNTEAFF
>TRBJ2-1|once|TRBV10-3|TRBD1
TGTGCCATCAGGATAGGGACAGGTGGATCCGATTACAATGAGCAGTTCTTC
CAIRIGTGGSDYNEQFF
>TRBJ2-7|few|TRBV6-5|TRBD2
TGTGCCAGCAGTTACTCTAGCGGGAGCTCCTACGAGCAGTACTTC
CASSYSSGSSYEQYF
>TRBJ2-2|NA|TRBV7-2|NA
TGTGCCAGCAGCTTAGCGGGCATGATAAAGGGGCAGGGCGGGGAGCTGTTTTTT
CASSLAGMIKGQGGELFF
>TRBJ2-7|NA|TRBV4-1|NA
TGCGCCAGCAGCCAGGGTATGGGACCAGTCGCCTACGAGCAGTACTTC
CASSQGMGPVAYEQYF
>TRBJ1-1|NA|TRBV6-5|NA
TGTGCCAGCAGCGCAGGGTTGGACACTGAAGCTTTCTTT
CASSAGLDTEAFF
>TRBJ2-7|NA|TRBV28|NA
TGTGCCAGCAGTGCCCCAGACAGGCCCTACGAGCAGTACTTC
CASSAPDRPYEQYF
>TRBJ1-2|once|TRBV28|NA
TGTGCCAGCAGTTTCCGGCAGTCCGTAATCTATGGCTACACCTTC
CASSFRQSVIYGYTF